Presented here are 12 T cell receptor beta chains from one specimen sequenced in a study of PD-1 blockade in classical Hodgkin lymphoma. All patients relapsed after autologous stem cell transplantation, and brentuximab vedotin exposure varied. Produced via immunoSEQ multiplex PCR; TCRdb's table is partial and in-frame only. The data hold approximately 4,500 clones, with less than 80% observed a single time. The input for sequencing was peripheral blood mononuclear cells (PBMCs), taken at baseline. The source is a human donor with classical Hodgkin lymphoma.

The chain carries TRBV2 and TRBJ2-6, with D possibly being TRBD1 or TRBD2 (5 bases each). The germline V gene encodes CDR1 SNHLY and CDR2 FYNNEI. The CDR3 runs to 18 residues. V dropped 7 bases and J dropped 2 bases, with 21 bases sitting between them. The CDR3: CASTEGSGYAAGANVLTF. The CDR3 DNA sequence: TGTGCCAGCACCGAGGGGTCAGGGTATGCAGCTGGGGCCAACGTCCTGACTTTC. Together with reference TRBV2 and TRBJ2-6, the CDR3 gives the full variable domain: EPEVTQTPSHQVTQMGQEVILRCVPISNHLYFYWYRQILGQKVEFLVSFYNNEISEKSEIFDDQFSVERPDGSNFTLKIRSTKLEDSAMYFCASTEGSGYAAGANVLTFGAGSRLTVL.

This clone occurred a few times. This sample includes further DNA sequences coding for the same CDR3. This chain links TRBV5-1 with TRBJ2-7, with D perhaps matching TRBD2 (6 bases). Germline CDR1 SGHRS, CDR2 YFSETQ. Trimming took 2 bases from V and 1 from J, leaving 10 bases between them. This CDR3 is built from 14 residues. CDR3 protein: CASSLAGGSYEQYF. Written as DNA, the CDR3 is TGCGCCAGCAGCTTAGCCGGAGGGTCCTACGAGCAGTACTTC. The complete variable domain, with remaining parts taken from reference TRBV5-1 and TRBJ2-7, reads KAGVTQTPRYLIKTRGQQVTLSCSPISGHRSVSWYQQTPGQGLQFLFEYFSETQRNKGNFPGRFSGRQFSNSRSEMNVSTLELGDSALYLCASSLAGGSYEQYFGPGTRLTVT.

The chain recombines TRBV5-1 with TRBJ2-2, with D hard to call. Trimming cost V 0 bases and J 4 bases, with 10 bases left between them. Germline assignment: CDR1 SGHRS and CDR2 YFSETQ. The CDR3 extends over 15 amino acids. The CDR3 sequence is CASSLENTGTGELFF. The CDR3 DNA sequence: TGCGCCAGCAGCTTGGAGAACACGGGCACCGGGGAGCTGTTTTTT. Filled out from reference TRBV5-1 and TRBJ2-2, the complete variable domain reads KAGVTQTPRYLIKTRGQQVTLSCSPISGHRSVSWYQQTPGQGLQFLFEYFSETQRNKGNFPGRFSGRQFSNSRSEMNVSTLELGDSALYLCASSLENTGTGELFFGEGSRLTVL.

V is TRBV4-3 and J is TRBJ2-7; 8 bases align to TRBD1. CDR1 is LGHNA, CDR2 YSLEER, per germline. The CDR3 has 14 residues. The trim removed 5 bases at V and 5 bases at J, leaving 8 bases unmatched. The CDR3 sequence is CASSRRQGSNEQYF. In nucleotides, the CDR3 is TGCGCCAGCAGCAGACGACAGGGGTCCAACGAGCAGTACTTC.

This clone rates as hyperexpanded. The chain joins TRBV18 to TRBJ2-1; D remains unclear. Germline V gives CDR1 KGHSH, CDR2 LQKENI. V was clipped by 2 bases and J by 9 bases, with 14 bases between them. The CDR3 is 14 amino acids. CDR3 sequence reads: CASSPGNRVGEQFF. The CDR3 coding sequence is TGTGCCAGCTCACCAGGGAATCGGGTCGGTGAGCAGTTCTTC.

V usage is TRBV7-3 and J usage is TRBJ2-7; 11 bases map to TRBD2. Trimming cost V 2 bases and J 5 bases; bases outside gene matches: 8. CDR1 is SGHTA and CDR2 is FQGTGA in the germline V gene. The CDR3 sequence is 16 residues long. DNA of the CDR3: TGTGCCAGCAGCTTAGGTCCCCTAGCGGGAGGTGACGAGCAGTACTTC. Residues: CASSLGPLAGGDEQYF. Supplemented by reference TRBV7-3 and TRBJ2-7, the full variable domain reads GAGVSQTPSNKVTEKGKYVELRCDPISGHTALYWYRQSLGQGPEFLIYFQGTGAADDSGLPNDRFFAVRPEGSVSTLKIQRTERGDSAVYLCASSLGPLAGGDEQYFGPGTRLTVT.

This clone was detected only a few times. This chain links TRBV7-2 with TRBJ2-7; D ambiguous. This CDR3 is built from 13 residues. V was clipped by 5 bases and J by 2 bases, with 10 bases between them. Germline-derived CDR1 and CDR2 are SGHTA and FQGNSA. The CDR3 region has the DNA TGTGCCAGCAGCCGTAGCAGACCCTACGAGCAGTACTTC. Translated: CASSRSRPYEQYF.

This clone was picked up a small number of times. The chain couples TRBV28 to TRBJ1-2; TRBD1 aligns across 7 bases. Germline trimming cut 4 bases from V and 1 base from J; bases unmatched to any gene: 6. CDR1 and CDR2 (germline): MDHEN, SYDVKM. CDR3 length: 15 residues. CDR3 region: CASSSPGGGNYGYTF. CDR3 nucleotides: TGTGCCAGCAGTTCCCCAGGGGGTGGTAACTATGGCTACACCTTC.

The rearrangement joins TRBV2 to TRBJ1-3; D unclear. Per the germline V gene, CDR1 is SNHLY and CDR2 is FYNNEI. V gave up 7 bases and J gave up 5 bases, with 9 bases separating them. The CDR3 spans 12 residues. In DNA form, the CDR3 reads TGTGCCAGCAAACGAAGGAGAAACACCATATATTTT. It codes for CASKRRRNTIYF.

This rearrangement joins TRBV5-6 to TRBJ2-3; 7 bases align to TRBD1. Germline V lookup: CDR1 SGHDT, CDR2 YYEEEE. The junction had 5 bases not matched to a gene; V was cut back by 4 bases and J by 0 bases. CDR3 length equals 15 residues. The CDR3 nucleotides read TGTGCCAGCAGCGAGACAGGGTCTAGCACAGATACGCAGTATTTT. Its protein is CASSETGSSTDTQYF.

The rearrangement joins TRBV7-6 to TRBJ2-2; D gene uncertain. The germline gives CDR1 SGHVS, CDR2 FNYEAQ. CDR3 length: 14 amino acids. V lost 3 bases and J lost 2, with 7 bases in between. The CDR3: CASSFGSNTGELFF. DNA of the CDR3: TGTGCCAGCAGCTTTGGCAGTAACACCGGGGAGCTGTTTTTT.

V gene TRBV10-3 combines with J gene TRBJ1-2; a weak D match, TRBD1 (6 bases). Trimming took off 4 bases at V and 1 base at J, with 7 bases between the two ends. The CDR3 is 13 amino acids. CDR1 and CDR2 (germline): ENHRY, SYGVKD. The CDR3 spells CAISGQVNYGYTF. CDR3 bases: TGTGCCATCAGTGGACAGGTTAACTATGGCTACACCTTC.